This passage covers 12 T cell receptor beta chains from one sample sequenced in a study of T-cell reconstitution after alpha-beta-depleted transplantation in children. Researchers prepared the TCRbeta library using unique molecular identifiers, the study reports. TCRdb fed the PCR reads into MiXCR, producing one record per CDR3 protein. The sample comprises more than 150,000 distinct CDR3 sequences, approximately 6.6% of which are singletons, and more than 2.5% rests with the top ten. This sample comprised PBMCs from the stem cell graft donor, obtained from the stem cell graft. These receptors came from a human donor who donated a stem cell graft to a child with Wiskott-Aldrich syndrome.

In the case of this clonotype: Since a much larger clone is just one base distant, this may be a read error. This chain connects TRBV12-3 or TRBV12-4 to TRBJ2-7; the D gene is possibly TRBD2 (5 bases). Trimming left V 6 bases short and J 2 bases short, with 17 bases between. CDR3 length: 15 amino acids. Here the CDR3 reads CASRHQDLGPYEQYF. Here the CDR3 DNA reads TGTGCCAGCAGACACCAGGACTTAGGACCCTACGAGCAGTACTTC.

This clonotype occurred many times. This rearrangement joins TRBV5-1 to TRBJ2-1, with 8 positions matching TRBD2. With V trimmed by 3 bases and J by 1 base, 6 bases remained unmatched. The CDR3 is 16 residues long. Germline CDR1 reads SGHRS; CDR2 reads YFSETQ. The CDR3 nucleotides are TGCGCCAGCAGCTCGTTGGGACTAGGTTCCTACAATGAGCAGTTCTTC. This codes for CASSSLGLGSYNEQFF.

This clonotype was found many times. Here the CDR3 reads CSARDRAGSSYEQYF. The DNA for the CDR3 is TGCAGTGCTAGAGATCGTGCAGGGAGCTCCTACGAGCAGTACTTC. The J gene is TRBJ2-7, the V gene TRBV20-1; D might be TRBD1 or TRBD2, each matching 5 bases. CDR3 size: 15 residues. Germline lookup yields CDR1 DFQATT and CDR2 SNEGSKA (reference sequence). V shed 0 bases and J shed 0 bases, with 12 bases lying between them.

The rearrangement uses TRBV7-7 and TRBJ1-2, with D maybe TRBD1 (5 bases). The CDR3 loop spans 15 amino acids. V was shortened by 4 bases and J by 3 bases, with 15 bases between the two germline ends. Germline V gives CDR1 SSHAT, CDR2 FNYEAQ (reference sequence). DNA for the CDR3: TGTGCCAGCAGCTCGACCTTGGTAGGGGACTATGGCTACACCTTC. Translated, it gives CASSSTLVGDYGYTF.

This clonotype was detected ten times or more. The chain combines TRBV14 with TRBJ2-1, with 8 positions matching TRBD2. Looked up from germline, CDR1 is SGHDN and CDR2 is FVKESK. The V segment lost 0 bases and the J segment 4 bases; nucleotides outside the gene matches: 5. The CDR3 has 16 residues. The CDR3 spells CASSQDLQRGYNEQFF. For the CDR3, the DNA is TGTGCCAGCAGCCAAGATCTCCAGCGGGGGTACAATGAGCAGTTCTTC.

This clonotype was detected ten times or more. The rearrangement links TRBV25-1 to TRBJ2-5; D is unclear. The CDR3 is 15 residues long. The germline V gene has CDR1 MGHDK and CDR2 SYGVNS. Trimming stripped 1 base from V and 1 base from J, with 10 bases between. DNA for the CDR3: TGTGCCAGCAGTGAATCTTATAACCTCCAAGAGACCCAGTACTTC. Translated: CASSESYNLQETQYF.

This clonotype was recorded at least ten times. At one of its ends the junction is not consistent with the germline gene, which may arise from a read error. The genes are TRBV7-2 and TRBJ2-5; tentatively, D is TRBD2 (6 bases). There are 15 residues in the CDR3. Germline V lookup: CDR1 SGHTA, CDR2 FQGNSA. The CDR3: CASSLDGRGKRPSNF. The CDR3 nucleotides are TGTGCCAGCAGCTTAGACGGGCGGGGAAAGAGACCCAGTAACTTC.

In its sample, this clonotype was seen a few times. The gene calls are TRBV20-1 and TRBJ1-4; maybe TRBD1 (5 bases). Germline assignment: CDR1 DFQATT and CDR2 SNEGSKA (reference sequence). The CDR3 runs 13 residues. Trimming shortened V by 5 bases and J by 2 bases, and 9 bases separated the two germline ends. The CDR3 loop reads CSARYRTNEKLFF. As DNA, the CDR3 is TGCAGTGCTCGGTACAGGACTAATGAAAAACTGTTTTTT.

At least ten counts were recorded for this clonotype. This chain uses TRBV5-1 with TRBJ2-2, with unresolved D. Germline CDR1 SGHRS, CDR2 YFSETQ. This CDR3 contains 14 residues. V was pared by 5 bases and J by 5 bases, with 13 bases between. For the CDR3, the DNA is TGCGCCAGCAGATCACAGACGGAGACCGGGGAGCTGTTTTTT. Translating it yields CASRSQTETGELFF.

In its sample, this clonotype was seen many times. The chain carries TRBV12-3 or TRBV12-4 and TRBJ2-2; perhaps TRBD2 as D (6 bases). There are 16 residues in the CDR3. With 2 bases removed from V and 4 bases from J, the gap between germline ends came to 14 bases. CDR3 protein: CASSLRRGVSTGELFF. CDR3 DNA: TGTGCCAGCAGTTTAAGGCGGGGTGTGAGCACCGGGGAGCTGTTTTTT.

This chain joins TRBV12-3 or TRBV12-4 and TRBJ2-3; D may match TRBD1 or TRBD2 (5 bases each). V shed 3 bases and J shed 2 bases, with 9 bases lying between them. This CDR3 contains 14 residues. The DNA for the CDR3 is TGTGCCAGCAGTTTCGAGGGGACCACAGATACGCAGTATTTT. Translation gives CASSFEGTTDTQYF.

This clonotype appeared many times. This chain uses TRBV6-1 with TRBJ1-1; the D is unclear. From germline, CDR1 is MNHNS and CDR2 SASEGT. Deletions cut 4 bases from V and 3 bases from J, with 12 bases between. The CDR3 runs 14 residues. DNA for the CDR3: TGTGCCAGCAGTGTCGCGGGAGGGTACACTGAAGCTTTCTTT. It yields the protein CASSVAGGYTEAFF.